The 30 T cell receptor beta chains reported below all come from one sample, sequenced in a study of blood T cell repertoires in COVID-19. Generated by immunoSEQ multiplex PCR, the TCRdb table keeps only in-frame clones and is missing some. The sample yields some 65,000 clones, approximately 84% seen once. The sequencing sample was made of peripheral blood. The source is a man aged 40-49 years with COVID-19, enrolled during active disease.

In its sample, this clone was seen a few times. The J gene is TRBJ1-5, the V gene TRBV2, with D possibly matching TRBD1 (5 bases). Germline lookup yields CDR1 SNHLY and CDR2 FYNNEI. Trimming stripped 6 bases from V and 0 bases from J, with 12 bases between. The CDR3 is 15 amino acids. DNA of the CDR3: TGTGCCAGCAGACGGACACCGAATAGCAATCAGCCCCAGCATTTT. This encodes CASRRTPNSNQPQHF.

CDR3 DNA: TGTGCCAGCTCACCTACAGCGAACACTGAAGCTTTCTTT. It specifies CASSPTANTEAFF. V is TRBV18 and J is TRBJ1-1; no firm D call. The V end lost 3 bases, the J end lost 1 base, and 6 bases lay between the germline ends. The CDR3 length is 13 residues. Germline V gives CDR1 KGHSH, CDR2 LQKENI.

The J gene is TRBJ1-2, the V gene TRBV28, with 7 nucleotides matching TRBD1. CDR1 and CDR2 from the germline V gene are MDHEN and SYDVKM. The V gene end was trimmed by 4 bases and the J gene end by 7 bases; junction bases not matched to a gene: 9. The CDR3 extends over 14 amino acids. CDR3 DNA sequence: TGTGCCAGCAGTTCTCCCACAGGGGATGTTGGCTACACCTTC. It specifies CASSSPTGDVGYTF.

This sequence joins TRBV19 and TRBJ2-2; no clear D. Trimming shortened V by 6 bases and J by 4 bases, and 15 bases separated the two germline ends. The CDR3 spans 15 residues. CDR1 is LNHDA and CDR2 is SQIVND in the germline V gene (reference sequence). The CDR3 sequence: CASSPGFDGTGELFF. CDR3 bases: TGTGCCAGTAGCCCAGGATTCGACGGCACCGGGGAGCTGTTTTTT.

This chain joins TRBV27 and TRBJ2-1; D not resolved. The CDR3 runs 15 residues. Germline CDR1 reads MNHEY; CDR2 reads SMNVEV (reference sequence). Trimming left V 6 bases short and J 0 bases short, with 12 bases between. CDR3 residues: CASRLTRSSYNEQFF. The CDR3 nucleotides are TGTGCCAGCAGACTTACACGGAGCTCCTACAATGAGCAGTTCTTC.

This clone has more than one count but fewer than ten. This chain uses TRBV7-9 with TRBJ1-2, with D perhaps TRBD1 (5 bases). Trimming took 2 bases from V and 10 from J, leaving 14 bases between them. The CDR3 covers 13 residues. CDR1 and CDR2 (germline): SEHNR, FQNEAQ (reference sequence). CDR3 nucleotides: TGTGCCAGCAGCTTAAGTTCCGCACAGGTCTACACCTTC. It encodes CASSLSSAQVYTF.

The rearrangement links TRBV5-1 to TRBJ2-7; D possibly corresponds to TRBD1 (7 bases). The V gene lost 6 bases and the J gene lost 6 bases, with 25 bases spanning the gap. Germline V gives CDR1 SGHRS, CDR2 YFSETQ. The CDR3 is made up of 16 amino acids. The CDR3 region is CASNPYRGDSFSEQYF. The CDR3 nucleotides read TGCGCCAGCAACCCCTATAGGGGGGACAGCTTTTCCGAGCAGTACTTC.

This clone was seen more than once but under ten times. CDR3 DNA sequence: TGTGCCAGCAAGGGAGGAGATACGCAGTATTTT. Protein product: CASKGGDTQYF. The chain employs TRBV2 and TRBJ2-3, with D perhaps matching TRBD2 (6 bases). This CDR3 contains 11 residues. The ends were cut back, 7 bases at V and 5 bases at J, with 7 bases in the middle. Germline lookup yields CDR1 SNHLY and CDR2 FYNNEI.

The sample holds a few counts of this clone. The J gene is TRBJ2-5, the V gene TRBV30; D possibly corresponds to TRBD1 (6 bases). The CDR3 is made up of 15 amino acids. The germline V gene has CDR1 GTSNPN and CDR2 SVGIG (reference sequence). Trimming took off 5 bases at V and 4 bases at J, with 20 bases between the two ends. The CDR3 DNA sequence: TGTGCCTGGGTCCCACAGGGAAGGGGGTCAGAGACCCAGTACTTC. Residues: CAWVPQGRGSETQYF.

This clone has a handful of counts. V usage is TRBV28 and J usage is TRBJ1-6; D possibly corresponds to TRBD1 (5 bases). The CDR3 loop spans 14 amino acids. Germline loops: CDR1 MDHEN, CDR2 SYDVKM. V was shortened by 2 bases and J by 7 bases, with 9 bases between the two germline ends. In nucleotides, the CDR3 is TGTGCCAGCAGTTTAGAACAGGAAAATTCACCCCTCCACTTT. This gives the protein CASSLEQENSPLHF.

The chain recombines TRBV29-1 with TRBJ2-7, with 7 nucleotides matching TRBD1. Trimming at V came to 7 bases and at J to 3 bases, leaving 12 bases not matched to a gene. Germline CDR1 reads SQVTM; CDR2 reads ANQGSEA. CDR3 size: 14 residues. The CDR3 DNA follows: TGCAGCGGGGGCGAGGGGACAGCCGGCTACGAGCAGTACTTC. This gives the protein CSGGEGTAGYEQYF.

The chain has TRBV5-1 and TRBJ1-2; tentative D call: TRBD1 (6 bases). This CDR3 spans 14 amino acids. Between the trimmed V and J ends, which lost 3 bases and 8 bases, there was a span of 17 bases. Per the germline V gene, CDR1 is SGHRS and CDR2 is YFSETQ. The CDR3 protein is CASSSAEGVGGYTF. In nucleotides, the CDR3 is TGCGCCAGCAGCTCCGCCGAGGGGGTTGGAGGCTACACCTTC.

The V and J genes are TRBV27 and TRBJ1-4; TRBD1 matches at 7 bases. CDR3 size: 15 residues. Germline V gene sequence: CDR1 MNHEY, CDR2 SMNVEV (reference sequence). Unmatched junction bases numbered 9, after V lost 3 bases and J lost 8 bases. The CDR3: CASSFGEQGREKLFF. CDR3 bases: TGTGCCAGCAGTTTCGGTGAACAGGGGAGGGAAAAACTGTTTTTT.

This chain links TRBV4-1 with TRBJ1-3; no clear D gene. The length of the CDR3 is 18 residues. V gave up 3 bases and J gave up 0 bases, with 18 bases separating them. CDR1 is MGHRA and CDR2 is YSYEKL in the germline V gene. CDR3 coding DNA: TGCGCCAGCAGCCACCCACCTAGAGCGAGCGCCTCTGGAAACACCATATATTTT. Its protein is CASSHPPRASASGNTIYF.

The sample holds one count of this clone. The chain joins TRBV12-3 or TRBV12-4 to TRBJ2-5; D remains unclear. The germline V and J ends were trimmed by 5 bases and 7 bases, with 14 bases remaining between them. The CDR3 extends over 13 amino acids. DNA for the CDR3: TGTGCCAGCAGTCCCGCCTCGACGGGGACCCAGTACTTC. Its protein product is CASSPASTGTQYF.

The chain recombines TRBV5-1 with TRBJ2-7, with 9 positions matching TRBD2. J was trimmed by 2 bases and V by 4 bases; bases with no gene match: 4. Looked up from germline, CDR1 is SGHRS and CDR2 is YFSETQ. The CDR3 sequence is 14 residues long. The CDR3 DNA is TGCGCCAGCAGCCGGGCTAGCGGGGCCTACGAGCAGTACTTC. It specifies CASSRASGAYEQYF.

Only a few counts were recorded for this clone. Different DNA sequences within this sample yield the same CDR3. This rearrangement joins TRBV5-1 to TRBJ2-5; D is unresolved. Germline V gives CDR1 SGHRS, CDR2 YFSETQ. The CDR3 contains 11 residues. Between the trimmed V and J ends, which lost 4 bases and 1 base, there was a span of 2 bases. CDR3 amino acids: CASSLQETQYF. The CDR3 region has the DNA TGCGCCAGCAGCCTCCAAGAGACCCAGTACTTC.

The chain joins TRBV24-1 to TRBJ2-3; maybe TRBD1 (5 bases). V shed 1 base and J shed 4 bases, with 8 bases lying between them. Germline CDR1 is KGHDR and CDR2 is SFDVKD. The length of the CDR3 is 14 residues. In nucleotides, the CDR3 is TGTGCCACCAGTGATTTACAGGAGCCAGATACGCAGTATTTT. Translation gives CATSDLQEPDTQYF.

Here the CDR3 reads CASSFGLSDWNEQFF. The DNA of the CDR3 is TGTGCCAGCAGCTTCGGACTGTCAGACTGGAATGAGCAGTTCTTC. The chain recombines TRBV7-9 with TRBJ2-1, with a possible D match to TRBD2 (5 bases). CDR3 length equals 15 residues. Trimming left V 3 bases short and J 7 bases short, with 16 bases between. Germline V gene data show CDR1 as SEHNR and CDR2 as FQNEAQ (reference sequence).

This chain connects TRBV7-2 to TRBJ2-2; 9 positions match TRBD1. The CDR3 loop spans 15 amino acids. V dropped 7 bases and J dropped 4; count of bases not matched to a gene: 7. Per germline, CDR1 SGHTA and CDR2 FQGNSA. CDR3 coding DNA: TGTGCCAGCATGCGGGACAGGGTGAGCACCGGGGAGCTGTTTTTT. It codes for CASMRDRVSTGELFF.

The genes are TRBV5-1 and TRBJ2-2, with unresolved D. The germline gives CDR1 SGHRS, CDR2 YFSETQ. The length of the CDR3 is 14 residues. V was pared by 4 bases and J by 6 bases, with 13 bases between. CDR3 DNA sequence: TGCGCCAGCAGCACGACTCTGGCCGCCGGGGAGCTGTTTTTT. This sequence encodes CASSTTLAAGELFF.

V gene TRBV6-5 combines with J gene TRBJ1-1; D call uncertain. Germline loops: CDR1 MNHEY, CDR2 SVGAGI. V lost 6 bases and J 1 base, leaving 9 bases between the germline ends. The CDR3 covers 13 residues. The CDR3 protein is CASRKEGNTEAFF. CDR3 DNA: TGTGCCAGCAGGAAGGAGGGGAACACTGAAGCTTTCTTT.

As DNA, the CDR3 is TGCGCCAGCAGTGAATGGAGCGGGGGGGGAGGCAATGAGCAGTTCTTC. Its protein product is CASSEWSGGGGNEQFF. The chain employs TRBV10-2 and TRBJ2-1; 10 nucleotides align to TRBD2. The trim removed 3 bases at V and 6 bases at J, leaving 8 bases unmatched. This CDR3 contains 16 residues. The germline CDR1 and CDR2 sequences are WSHSY and SAAADI.

CDR3 amino acids: CATRGGGQGSPLHF. The CDR3 bases are TGTGCCACCCGAGGTGGGGGACAGGGTTCACCCCTCCACTTT. The chain links TRBV19 to TRBJ1-6, with 9 bases fitting TRBD1. This CDR3 region has 14 residues. The J segment lost 9 bases and the V segment lost 10 bases, leaving 10 bases of the junction unmatched. Germline values: CDR1 LNHDA, CDR2 SQIVND (reference sequence). Combining the CDR3 with reference TRBV19 and TRBJ1-6 gives the whole variable domain DGGITQSPKYLFRKEGQNVTLSCEQNLNHDAMYWYRQDPGQGLRLIYYSQIVNDFQKGDIAEGYSVSREKKESFPLTVTSAQKNPTAFYLCATRGGGQGSPLHFGNGTRLTVT.

This clone was seen a few times. The rearrangement links TRBV6-1 to TRBJ1-5; D gene unclear. V lost 2 bases and J 6 bases, leaving 8 bases between the germline ends. This CDR3 comprises 13 residues. CDR1 and CDR2 (germline): MNHNS, SASEGT. The CDR3 coding sequence is TGTGCCAGCAGTGAAATTCCCGGTCAGCCCCAGCATTTT. Residues: CASSEIPGQPQHF.

The chain uses TRBV5-5 and TRBJ1-2; D may be TRBD1 (5 bases). Trimming took 4 bases from V and 4 from J, leaving 26 bases between them. CDR1 is SGHKS, CDR2 YYEKEE, per germline (reference sequence). This CDR3 region has 18 residues. CDR3 sequence reads: CASSPDVAAGGGTYGYTF. The CDR3 coding sequence is TGTGCCAGCAGCCCAGACGTAGCTGCCGGCGGGGGAACCTATGGCTACACCTTC.

The gene calls are TRBV10-1 and TRBJ2-2; D is possibly TRBD1 (5 bases). The V gene's germline CDR1 is WNHNN and CDR2 SYGVQD (reference sequence). This CDR3 spans 16 amino acids. Trimming removed 2 bases at V and 2 bases at J, with 12 bases between. CDR3 residues: CASSEDSRINTGELFF. CDR3 bases: TGCGCCAGCAGTGAGGACAGCCGTATCAACACCGGGGAGCTGTTTTTT.

The CDR3 loop reads CASSSQPGGGQYF. CDR3 bases: TGTGCCAGCAGTTCTCAACCAGGGGGCGGGCAGTACTTC. This chain uses TRBV2 with TRBJ2-7; 8 nucleotides match TRBD1. The CDR3 is 13 residues long. The germline CDR1 and CDR2 sequences are SNHLY and FYNNEI. V trimming: 5 bases; J trimming: 9 bases; junction bases outside the gene matches: 9. The complete variable domain, with remaining parts taken from reference TRBV2 and TRBJ2-7, reads EPEVTQTPSHQVTQMGQEVILRCVPISNHLYFYWYRQILGQKVEFLVSFYNNEISEKSEIFDDQFSVERPDGSNFTLKIRSTKLEDSAMYFCASSSQPGGGQYFGPGTRLTVT.

The V gene is TRBV11-2, the J gene TRBJ1-6; unclear D gene. This CDR3 region has 13 residues. The germline CDR1 and CDR2 sequences are SGHAT and FQNNGV. With 5 bases removed from V and 12 bases from J, the gap between germline ends came to 14 bases. The CDR3 coding sequence is TGTGCCAGCAGCCTCGACTCTCGAGGACCCCTCCACTTT. Residues: CASSLDSRGPLHF.

The chain links TRBV30 to TRBJ2-1; 8 bases map to TRBD2. The germline V gene has CDR1 GTSNPN and CDR2 SVGIG (reference sequence). The CDR3 sequence is 17 residues long. Germline trimming cut 2 bases from V and 0 bases from J; bases unmatched to any gene: 9. The chain's CDR3 is CAWSLPGGGPSYNEQFF. In DNA form, the CDR3 reads TGTGCCTGGAGTCTCCCGGGAGGGGGTCCCTCCTACAATGAGCAGTTCTTC.